The 27 T cell receptor beta chains listed next were all sequenced from one sample in a study of T cell responses to AZD1222 COVID-19 vaccine. Clones were sequenced by immunoSEQ multiplex PCR, and TCRdb holds only the in-frame ones, with some missing. The sample consists of tens of thousands of clones, 80% to 95% of them appearing once. Sequencing was performed on peripheral blood, taken on day 0 of MenACWY control vaccination. These TCRs come from an adult in good health.

The V and J genes are TRBV19 and TRBJ2-3; no clear D gene. From germline, CDR1 is LNHDA and CDR2 SQIVND (reference sequence). The CDR3 runs to 14 residues. V lost 0 bases to trimming and J lost 8 bases, with 12 bases between them. CDR3 in amino acids: CASSIDSNQITQYF. The CDR3 DNA sequence: TGTGCCAGTAGTATAGACTCCAACCAGATTACGCAGTATTTT.

The chain has TRBV7-9 and TRBJ1-4; possibly TRBD1 for D (6 bases). Germline V gene data show CDR1 as SEHNR and CDR2 as FQNEAQ (reference sequence). V shed 5 bases and J shed 8 bases, with 18 bases lying between them. CDR3 length: 15 residues. The CDR3 DNA is TGTGCCAGCAGCCCACCTACAGGGCTCGAAGAAAAACTGTTTTTT. It codes for CASSPPTGLEEKLFF.

CDR3 nucleotide sequence: TGCGCCAGCAGCCCCAGAGGGGGGGGGAGTGAAAAACTGTTTTTT. Its protein product is CASSPRGGGSEKLFF. The chain is built from TRBV4-3 and TRBJ1-4; D is possibly TRBD1 (6 bases). The V end was cut by 4 bases, the J end by 7 bases, with 16 bases between. CDR1 and CDR2 (germline): LGHNA, YSLEER. The CDR3 runs 15 residues.

The chain couples TRBV11-1 to TRBJ2-1, with D uncertain. The CDR3 is 16 amino acids. The germline V gene has CDR1 SGHAT and CDR2 FQDESV (reference sequence). The V end was cut by 5 bases, the J end by 2 bases, with 16 bases between. The CDR3 loop reads CASSQVTQSTYNEQFF. Written as DNA, the CDR3 is TGTGCCAGCAGCCAGGTGACCCAGAGCACCTACAATGAGCAGTTCTTC.

V and J are TRBV30 and TRBJ1-4; D gene uncertain. This CDR3 contains 13 residues. V shed 1 base and J shed 5 bases, with 8 bases lying between them. Germline V gives CDR1 GTSNPN, CDR2 SVGIG (reference sequence). CDR3 amino acids: CAWSGPGNEKLFF. In nucleotides, the CDR3 is TGTGCCTGGAGTGGTCCCGGAAATGAAAAACTGTTTTTT.

This clone was recorded a few times. The germline gene is not matched at one end of the junction; a read error may be the cause. The V call is TRBV12-3 or TRBV12-4, the J call TRBJ2-1, with D possibly matching TRBD1 (6 bases). The CDR3 runs to 10 residues. CDR3 amino acids: CASSSGAPIF. CDR3 nucleotide sequence: TGTGCCAGCAGCTCAGGGGCTCCAATCTTC.

The chain combines TRBV7-9 with TRBJ2-7; D not resolved. V gave up 2 bases and J gave up 3 bases, with 11 bases separating them. CDR1 and CDR2 from the germline V gene are SEHNR and FQNEAQ (reference sequence). The CDR3 has 14 residues. The CDR3 DNA sequence: TGTGCCAGCAGCTTATCTTGGACCAACTACGAGCAGTACTTC. Protein product: CASSLSWTNYEQYF.

This CDR3 is CASSSGTGGYEQYF. CDR3 nucleotide sequence: TGTGCCAGCAGTAGCGGGACAGGGGGCTACGAGCAGTACTTC. V is TRBV4-2 and J is TRBJ2-7; 11 bases are a match to TRBD1. This CDR3 region has 14 residues. Germline values: CDR1 LGHNA, CDR2 YNFKEQ. V trimming: 6 bases; J trimming: 3 bases; junction bases outside the gene matches: 4.

The V and J genes are TRBV7-9 and TRBJ2-1, with 10 positions matching TRBD2. The J segment lost 5 bases and the V segment lost 5 bases, leaving 12 bases of the junction unmatched. The germline V gene encodes CDR1 SEHNR and CDR2 FQNEAQ (reference sequence). This CDR3 has 17 residues. For the CDR3, the DNA is TGTGCCAGCAGCCAGAAGGCAGCGGGAGGGCTAGACAATGAGCAGTTCTTC. Amino acids: CASSQKAAGGLDNEQFF.

V is TRBV27 and J is TRBJ2-5; the D is unclear. Trimming took off 0 bases at V and 5 bases at J, with 10 bases between the two ends. The CDR3 is made up of 14 amino acids. Germline values: CDR1 MNHEY, CDR2 SMNVEV (reference sequence). The CDR3: CASSLSGARETQYF. The CDR3 DNA follows: TGTGCCAGCAGTTTATCGGGTGCCCGGGAGACCCAGTACTTC.

This chain connects TRBV6-2 or TRBV6-3 to TRBJ2-5, with 7 bases identical to TRBD1. V was pared by 5 bases and J by 5 bases, with 8 bases of the junction left unmatched. Germline CDR1 MNHEY, CDR2 SVGEGT. The CDR3 totals 14 residues. The CDR3 bases are TGTGCCAGCAGTGGGTCAGGGGGTTTGGAGACCCAGTACTTC. It codes for CASSGSGGLETQYF.

This clone has a single count. The chain recombines TRBV9 with TRBJ1-2, with D possibly TRBD1 on 5 matching bases. The CDR3 consists of 15 residues. Germline V CDR1 and CDR2: SGDLS, YYNGEE. V shed 0 bases and J shed 5 bases, with 14 bases lying between them. The CDR3 here is CASSVEAGNRYGYTF. CDR3 in DNA: TGTGCCAGCAGCGTAGAGGCAGGGAATAGGTATGGCTACACCTTC. Full variable domain (missing parts from reference TRBV9 and TRBJ1-2): DSGVTQTPKHLITATGQRVTLRCSPRSGDLSVYWYQQSLDQGLQFLIQYYNGEERAKGNILERFSAQQFPDLHSELNLSSLELGDSALYFCASSVEAGNRYGYTFGSGTRLTVV.

The chain carries TRBV7-2 and TRBJ2-1; D unresolved. Germline CDR1 and CDR2: SGHTA and FQGNSA. This CDR3 region has 15 residues. The V gene lost 4 bases and the J gene lost 5 bases, with 15 bases spanning the gap. As DNA, the CDR3 is TGTGCCAGCAGCTCCAGTAGGGTTCTGGACAATGAGCAGTTCTTC. It codes for CASSSSRVLDNEQFF. Variable domain in full (rest from reference TRBV7-2 and TRBJ2-1): GAGVSQSPSNKVTEKGKDVELRCDPISGHTALYWYRQSLGQGLEFLIYFQGNSAPDKSGLPSDRFSAERTGGSVSTLTIQRTQQEDSAVYLCASSSSRVLDNEQFFGPGTRLTVL.

The chain is built from TRBV5-4 and TRBJ2-3, with D maybe TRBD2 (6 bases). Germline CDR1 SGHNT, CDR2 YYREEE (reference sequence). V lost 4 bases to trimming and J lost 4 bases, with 19 bases between them. The CDR3 sequence is 16 residues long. The CDR3 DNA reads TGTGCCAGCAGCAGCCACCGGGACTCACTGGCAGATACGCAGTATTTT. This codes for CASSSHRDSLADTQYF.

The chain links TRBV27 to TRBJ2-1; 11 bases are a match to TRBD2. From germline, CDR1 is MNHEY and CDR2 SMNVEV (reference sequence). V trimming: 3 bases; J trimming: 7 bases; junction bases outside the gene matches: 5. The CDR3 loop spans 15 amino acids. CDR3 residues: CASSLIAGGWNEQFF. The DNA of the CDR3 is TGTGCCAGCAGTTTGATAGCGGGAGGGTGGAATGAGCAGTTCTTC.

The V gene is TRBV4-2, the J gene TRBJ2-2; no reliable D call. Trimming removed 3 bases at V and 6 bases at J, with 5 bases between. Germline CDR1 reads LGHNA; CDR2 reads YNFKEQ. CDR3 length equals 12 residues. CDR3 nucleotides: TGTGCCAGCAGCCAGACCTCCGGGGAGCTGTTTTTT. Translating gives CASSQTSGELFF.

The J gene is TRBJ1-5, the V gene TRBV6-2 or TRBV6-3; the D is unclear. The CDR3 is made up of 16 amino acids. V was pared by 5 bases and J by 4 bases, with 18 bases between. Per the germline V gene, CDR1 is MNHEY and CDR2 is SVGEGT. Written as DNA, the CDR3 is TGTGCCAGCAGTCCCCTGGAACGGTCGACTAATCAGCCCCAGCATTTT. Its translation is CASSPLERSTNQPQHF.

The chain recombines TRBV3-1 (or the pseudogene TRBV3-2) with TRBJ2-3; unclear D gene. Trimming stripped 0 bases from V and 6 bases from J, with 7 bases between. Germline assignment: CDR1 LGHDT and CDR2 YNNKEL (reference sequence). CDR3 length equals 13 residues. The CDR3 spells CASSQEGVDTQYF. The CDR3 DNA reads TGTGCCAGCAGCCAAGAGGGTGTCGATACGCAGTATTTT.

The V and J genes are TRBV3-1 (or the pseudogene TRBV3-2) and TRBJ1-5; D uncertain. The V end was cut by 0 bases, the J end by 5 bases, with 5 bases between. The CDR3 is 13 amino acids. Germline V gene data show CDR1 as LGHDT and CDR2 as YNNKEL (reference sequence). The CDR3 sequence: CASSQDRDQPQHF. DNA for the CDR3: TGTGCCAGCAGCCAAGATCGTGATCAGCCCCAGCATTTT.

This chain joins TRBV19 and TRBJ1-1; D is ambiguous. Germline V lookup: CDR1 LNHDA, CDR2 SQIVND (reference sequence). The ends were cut back, 3 bases at V and 1 base at J, with 9 bases in the middle. The CDR3 is made up of 14 amino acids. CDR3 region: CASSMVAGNTEAFF. The CDR3 nucleotides are TGTGCCAGTAGTATGGTCGCCGGGAACACTGAAGCTTTCTTT.

The genes are TRBV7-9 and TRBJ1-6; D remains ambiguous. V was trimmed by 10 bases and J by 5 bases, leaving 9 bases between them. CDR3 size: 12 residues. Germline CDR1 is SEHNR and CDR2 is FQNEAQ (reference sequence). CDR3 DNA sequence: TGTGCCACCGGCGGGGATAATTCACCCCTCCACTTT. Translated, it gives CATGGDNSPLHF.

This clone was observed a few times. The chain uses TRBV4-1 and TRBJ1-1; 9 bases agree with TRBD1. Germline assignment: CDR1 MGHRA and CDR2 YSYEKL. The CDR3 spans 15 residues. With 1 base clipped from V and 3 bases from J, the junction kept 3 bases outside the gene matches. The CDR3, as DNA: TGCGCCAGCAGCCAAGGACAGGGGGGGGACACTGAAGCTTTCTTT. This encodes CASSQGQGGDTEAFF.

The chain carries TRBV28 and TRBJ2-2, with TRBD2 as a possible D gene (5 bases). CDR3 length equals 12 residues. V was trimmed by 2 bases and J by 9 bases, leaving 7 bases between them. Per the germline V gene, CDR1 is MDHEN and CDR2 is SYDVKM. The CDR3: CASSLSGRELFF. CDR3 coding DNA: TGTGCCAGCAGTTTAAGCGGCAGGGAGCTGTTTTTT.

The J gene is TRBJ2-3, the V gene TRBV11-2; TRBD2 agrees at 7 bases. Germline trimming cut 4 bases from V and 3 bases from J; bases unmatched to any gene: 7. The CDR3 is 15 amino acids. Germline loops: CDR1 SGHAT, CDR2 FQNNGV. CDR3 region: CASSSPAGETDTQYF. For the CDR3, the DNA is TGTGCCAGCAGCTCCCCGGCGGGGGAAACAGATACGCAGTATTTT.

This clone was picked up one time. The chain employs TRBV30 and TRBJ1-6; D unresolved. V was pared by 6 bases and J by 3 bases, with 9 bases between. This CDR3 has 13 residues. In germline, CDR1 is GTSNPN, CDR2 SVGIG (reference sequence). The CDR3 DNA sequence: TGTGCCTGCCGACTGAGCTATAATTCACCCCTCCACTTT. Translated, it gives CACRLSYNSPLHF. Using reference TRBV30 and TRBJ1-6 for the parts outside the CDR3, the full variable domain is SQTIHQWPATLVQPVGSPLSLECTVEGTSNPNLYWYRQAAGRGLQLLFYSVGIGQISSEVPQNLSASRPQDRQFILSSKKLLLSDSGFYLCACRLSYNSPLHFGNGTRLTVT.

The chain has TRBV7-9 and TRBJ2-7; D is undetermined. Germline CDR1 reads SEHNR; CDR2 reads FQNEAQ (reference sequence). There are 12 residues in the CDR3. V lost 3 bases and J lost 6, with 9 bases in between. The CDR3: CASSFSSSEQYF. The CDR3 DNA sequence: TGTGCCAGCAGCTTCTCTTCCAGCGAGCAGTACTTC. The entire variable domain, with the rest obtained from reference TRBV7-9 and TRBJ2-7, is as follows: DTGVSQNPRHKITKRGQNVTFRCDPISEHNRLYWYRQTLGQGPEFLTYFQNEAQLEKSRLLSDRFSAERPKGSFSTLEIQRTEQGDSAMYLCASSFSSSEQYFGPGTRLTVT.

This clone has only one observation. The chain couples TRBV12-3 or TRBV12-4 to TRBJ1-1, with TRBD1 as a possible D gene (5 bases). The CDR3 runs 10 residues. Trimming took 8 bases from V and 5 from J, leaving 6 bases between them. The CDR3 nucleotides read TGTGCCAGCGGGGGGACTGAAGCTTTCTTT. Protein product: CASGGTEAFF.